Presented here are 17 T cell receptor beta chains from one specimen sequenced in a study of OX40 agonist ivuxolimab in advanced cancers. TCRdb's copy holds only in-frame clones and misses some; the assay was immunoSEQ multiplex PCR. This sample has roughly 70,000 clones; about 93% occur once, and the top ten carry under 7.5%. Here the sequenced sample was CD4+ or CD8+ T cells sorted from blood, taken in a trial of the OX40 agonist ivuxolimab. These receptors were collected from an adult with an advanced solid tumor such as melanoma, head and neck, liver or kidney cancer.

The chain joins TRBV5-6 to TRBJ2-7; D remains unclear. The CDR3 totals 12 residues. V was shortened by 4 bases and J by 2 bases, with 7 bases between the two germline ends. Germline CDR1 SGHDT, CDR2 YYEEEE. CDR3 DNA: TGTGCCAGCAGCCAGTCCCCCTACGAGCAGTACTTC. Residues: CASSQSPYEQYF.

The J gene is TRBJ1-2, the V gene TRBV4-1; D is possibly TRBD1 (6 bases). V was cut by 5 bases and J by 3 bases, with 13 bases left in between. The CDR3 length is 14 residues. Germline V CDR1 and CDR2: MGHRA, YSYEKL. CDR3 in DNA: TGCGCCAGCAGCTTTCCAGGGGAGGACTATGGCTACACCTTC. Protein sequence: CASSFPGEDYGYTF.

This chain links TRBV23-1 with TRBJ2-1, with D maybe TRBD2 (6 bases). Being an ORF, TRBV23-1 has a function that is uncertain. This CDR3 is built from 12 residues. The ends were cut back, 0 bases at V and 15 bases at J, with 12 bases in the middle. The CDR3 DNA follows: TGCGCCAGCAGTCAATCGCGGGACTGTGGGTTCTTC. Residues: CASSQSRDCGFF.

The chain has TRBV27 and TRBJ2-2; D is perhaps TRBD1 or TRBD2 (6 bases each). This CDR3 is built from 15 residues. In germline, CDR1 is MNHEY, CDR2 SMNVEV (reference sequence). Trimming pared 6 bases from V and 7 bases from J, leaving 18 bases between. The CDR3 coding sequence is TGTGCCAGCAGCCAAGGGGGGTGGGGGAACGGGGAGCTGTTTTTT. Residues: CASSQGGWGNGELFF.

The CDR3 DNA sequence: TGTGCCAGCAGCCCCTGGCAGCGGGGGGACTACAATGAGCAGTTCTTC. This gives the protein CASSPWQRGDYNEQFF. The chain carries TRBV7-3 and TRBJ2-1, with 9 bases aligning to TRBD2. The V gene's germline CDR1 is SGHTA and CDR2 FQGTGA. The CDR3 has 16 amino acids. Trimming took 5 bases from V and 3 from J; bases not matched to a gene: 8.

The chain has TRBV6-5 and TRBJ2-7; no clear D gene. CDR3 size: 12 residues. Germline V lookup: CDR1 MNHEY, CDR2 SVGAGI. Deletions cut 5 bases from V and 4 bases from J, with 9 bases between. This CDR3 reads CASSPDGYEQYF. CDR3 nucleotides: TGTGCCAGCAGTCCCGACGGTTACGAGCAGTACTTC.

About this clone itself: This specimen includes other DNA sequences encoding the same CDR3. V usage is TRBV29-1 and J usage is TRBJ1-1; D call uncertain. The germline V gene has CDR1 SQVTM and CDR2 ANQGSEA. V was shortened by 4 bases and J by 2 bases, with 11 bases between the two germline ends. The CDR3 sequence is 13 residues long. The CDR3 loop reads CSVGSGLNTEAFF. The CDR3 bases are TGCAGCGTTGGGTCAGGCCTCAACACTGAAGCTTTCTTT.

The chain joins TRBV4-3 to TRBJ2-5; D assignment may be TRBD1 or TRBD2 (5 bases each). The length of the CDR3 is 13 residues. The V gene lost 3 bases and the J gene lost 3 bases, with 8 bases spanning the gap. Germline V gene data show CDR1 as LGHNA and CDR2 as YSLEER. The CDR3 coding sequence is TGCGCCAGCAGCCAGGGGGTAAAAGAGACCCAGTACTTC. Translation: CASSQGVKETQYF.

J is TRBJ1-6 and V is TRBV5-6; 8 nucleotides match TRBD1. This CDR3 contains 15 residues. The V gene end was trimmed by 0 bases and the J gene end by 9 bases; junction bases not matched to a gene: 5. From germline, CDR1 is SGHDT and CDR2 YYEEEE. CDR3 sequence reads: CASSLVTGVSSPLHF. In DNA form, the CDR3 reads TGTGCCAGCAGCTTGGTGACAGGGGTTTCTTCACCCCTCCACTTT.

CDR3 amino acids: CASSQAPGLDEKLFF. The DNA for the CDR3 is TGCGCCAGCAGCCAAGCTCCGGGACTGGATGAAAAACTGTTTTTT. J is TRBJ1-4 and V is TRBV4-1, with a tentative D call TRBD1 (5 bases). V shed 1 base and J shed 6 bases, with 12 bases lying between them. The CDR3 is 15 residues long. Germline values: CDR1 MGHRA, CDR2 YSYEKL.

J is TRBJ1-4 and V is TRBV7-9; D unclear. The CDR3 runs to 15 residues. In germline, CDR1 is SEHNR, CDR2 FQNEAQ (reference sequence). V dropped 3 bases and J dropped 7 bases, with 15 bases sitting between them. The CDR3, as DNA: TGTGCCAGCAGCTTTCCCGACGGACGGGGTGAAAAACTGTTTTTT. Translated, it gives CASSFPDGRGEKLFF.

This sequence joins TRBV30 and TRBJ2-7; D not certain. The CDR3 is 12 residues long. Germline V gene sequence: CDR1 GTSNPN, CDR2 SVGIG (reference sequence). Trimming stripped 4 bases from V and 6 bases from J, with 13 bases between. The CDR3, as DNA: TGTGCCTGGACCTCTCCGGAGTTCGAGCAGTACTTC. It codes for CAWTSPEFEQYF.

The table lists this clone with a count of one. The gene calls are TRBV7-9 and TRBJ2-1, with a weak D call TRBD1 (6 bases). V was clipped by 1 base and J by 4 bases, with 11 bases between them. This CDR3 has 15 residues. The germline gives CDR1 SEHNR, CDR2 FQNEAQ (reference sequence). CDR3 nucleotide sequence: TGTGCCAGCAGCTTAGAGTTCGGACAGTACAATGAGCAGTTCTTC. Translated, it gives CASSLEFGQYNEQFF.

The chain carries TRBV2 and TRBJ1-5, with unresolved D. This CDR3 spans 12 amino acids. Germline CDR1 is SNHLY and CDR2 is FYNNEI. Trimming stripped 11 bases from V and 7 bases from J, with 15 bases between. The CDR3 nucleotides are TGTGCCTGTAAAGCCTCGGGGCAGCCCCAGCATTTT. Encoded protein: CACKASGQPQHF.

J is TRBJ2-1 and V is TRBV29-1, with TRBD2 identical over 7 bases. The V segment lost 4 bases and the J segment 3 bases; nucleotides outside the gene matches: 3. The CDR3 runs 13 residues. CDR1 and CDR2 (germline): SQVTM, ANQGSEA. The CDR3 DNA is TGCAGCGTTGTGAGCGGGGACTACAATGAGCAGTTCTTC. It specifies CSVVSGDYNEQFF.

The chain combines TRBV13 with TRBJ2-3; TRBD1 agrees at 9 bases. V lost 4 bases to trimming and J lost 0 bases; unmatched junction nucleotides: 5. Germline loops: CDR1 PRHDT, CDR2 FYEKMQ (reference sequence). The CDR3 is made up of 16 amino acids. The CDR3 protein is CASSSPTGGSTDTQYF. CDR3 DNA: TGTGCCAGCAGCTCGCCGACAGGGGGAAGCACAGATACGCAGTATTTT.

The V and J genes are TRBV28 and TRBJ2-7; possibly TRBD2 for D (6 bases). This CDR3 contains 16 residues. Germline CDR1 and CDR2: MDHEN and SYDVKM. V was shortened by 4 bases and J by 3 bases, with 19 bases between the two germline ends. CDR3 DNA sequence: TGTGCCAGCAGTTCACCCCCTCGGACTACCCTCTACGAGCAGTACTTC. Its protein is CASSSPPRTTLYEQYF.